This TCR beta chain is drawn from a study of shared clonotypes between healthy human individuals. Looking at the study overall: Three CD4 naive, three CD4 memory, two CD8 naive and one CD8 memory plate were used per donor.

Germline assignment: CDR1 LNHDA and CDR2 SQIVND (reference sequence). Trimming shortened V by 1 base and J by 8 bases, and 15 bases separated the two germline ends. This CDR3 has 15 amino acids. Findings and limits, study-wide: Sharing across four donors was highest in naive CD4 (around 5%) and lowest in memory CD8 (approximately 0.4%).

Regarding this clone: Its target is not known.

The assay was carried out at the deep level. Repertoires were generated with immunoSEQ multiplex PCR, while TCRdb's copy carries only in-frame clones and drops some. The sample holds approximately 2.5 million clones; around nine tenths are singletons and the top ten take around 0.14%. The J gene is TRBJ2-1, the V gene TRBV19; D might be TRBD1 or TRBD2, each matching 7 bases. What was sequenced was naive CD4+ T cells sorted from blood. Sample subset: CD45RA+ positively selected. The TCR was taken from a man between 18 and 29 years old in good health. The CDR3 nucleotides read TGTGCCAGTAGTATAGTAGGACTAGACAGGGATGAGCAGTTCTTC. This codes for CASSIVGLDRDEQFF.